The 11 T cell receptor beta chains given below trace back to one sample, sequenced in a study of CD8 T cells in Susac syndrome. The RNA input was roughly 0.45 to 1 ug, and it was reverse transcribed with random hexamers. MiXCR, applied by TCRdb to the immunoSEQ multiplex PCR reads, yields one record per CDR3 protein. Among some 77,000 distinct CDR3 sequences, about 92% were seen once, and the ten largest hold around 0.52%. The specimen sequenced was CD4+ T cells from PBMCs. These receptors all stem from a human donor with Susac syndrome.

The chain recombines TRBV4-1 with TRBJ2-5; TRBD2 might be the D (5 bases). V lost 0 bases and J 7 bases, leaving 12 bases between the germline ends. This CDR3 comprises 14 residues. Germline V gene lookup returns CDR1 MGHRA and CDR2 YSYEKL. This CDR3 reads CASSQERTAGTQYF. In nucleotides, the CDR3 is TGCGCCAGCAGCCAAGAGAGGACTGCGGGGACCCAGTACTTC.

The chain combines TRBV24-1 with TRBJ2-1, with 12 positions matching TRBD1. The CDR3 loop spans 15 amino acids. Germline values: CDR1 KGHDR, CDR2 SFDVKD. V was clipped by 6 bases and J by 8 bases; unmatched bases: 7. This CDR3 is CATSHRDRGRYEQFF. The CDR3 DNA follows: TGTGCCACCAGTCACCGGGACAGGGGGCGTTATGAGCAGTTCTTC.

The chain joins TRBV20-1 to TRBJ2-1; D gene unclear. The CDR3 has 14 residues. CDR1 is DFQATT and CDR2 is SNEGSKA in the germline V gene (reference sequence). Trimming removed 6 bases at V and 4 bases at J, with 16 bases between. Here the CDR3 reads CSAGPQHGYNEQFF. The CDR3 DNA sequence: TGCAGTGCCGGGCCCCAACACGGTTACAATGAGCAGTTCTTC.

J is TRBJ2-7 and V is TRBV7-2; D gene unclear. The CDR3 extends over 13 amino acids. Germline-derived CDR1 and CDR2 are SGHTA and FQGNSA. V gave up 0 bases and J gave up 6 bases, with 9 bases separating them. The DNA of the CDR3 is TGTGCCAGCAGCTTAGCCCTAGGAAGCGAGCAGTACTTC. Protein sequence: CASSLALGSEQYF.

In this sample, this clonotype turned up once. The chain combines TRBV2 with TRBJ2-5; D is ambiguous. The germline gives CDR1 SNHLY, CDR2 FYNNEI. Trimming removed 4 bases at V and 1 base at J, with 7 bases between. The CDR3 is 13 residues long. This CDR3 is CASSVIGQETQYF. The CDR3 region has the DNA TGTGCCAGCAGTGTAATAGGCCAAGAGACCCAGTACTTC.

This sequence joins TRBV7-9 and TRBJ1-2; possible D gene TRBD1, 5 bases. Germline assignment: CDR1 SEHNR and CDR2 FQNEAQ (reference sequence). The CDR3 has 13 amino acids. Trimming took off 4 bases at V and 3 bases at J, with 9 bases between the two ends. In nucleotides, the CDR3 is TGTGCCAGCAGCTCGAAGACAGACTATGGCTACACCTTC. It encodes CASSSKTDYGYTF.

The rearrangement links TRBV7-9 to TRBJ2-2; D is ambiguous. Deletions cut 5 bases from V and 4 bases from J, with 8 bases between. The V gene's germline CDR1 is SEHNR and CDR2 FQNEAQ (reference sequence). There are 13 residues in the CDR3. CDR3 coding DNA: TGTGCCAGCAGCCCCCGGGTCACCGGGGAGCTGTTTTTT. Its protein is CASSPRVTGELFF.

The chain recombines TRBV18 with TRBJ2-7, with 11 bases matching TRBD1. The V and J ends lost 4 bases and 7 bases, in that order; junction bases with no gene match: 15. The germline CDR1 and CDR2 sequences are KGHSH and LQKENI. The CDR3 runs to 17 residues. The CDR3 protein is CASSHLGGGQGAREQYF. In DNA form, the CDR3 reads TGTGCCAGCTCACATCTGGGGGGCGGACAGGGGGCGCGAGAGCAGTACTTC.

The rearrangement links TRBV9 to TRBJ2-2, with TRBD2 matching over 7 bases. The CDR3 contains 16 residues. CDR1 and CDR2 (germline): SGDLS, YYNGEE. J gave up 3 bases and V 0 bases, and 5 bases lay outside the gene matches. The CDR3 protein is CASSVVPAGHTGELFF. CDR3 DNA sequence: TGTGCCAGCAGCGTAGTTCCAGCGGGGCACACCGGGGAGCTGTTTTTT.

The V gene is TRBV20-1, the J gene TRBJ2-7; the D gene is possibly TRBD1 (6 bases). Trimming shortened V by 0 bases and J by 5 bases, and 14 bases separated the two germline ends. The CDR3 runs to 14 residues. In germline, CDR1 is DFQATT, CDR2 SNEGSKA (reference sequence). The CDR3 DNA is TGCAGTGCTAGAGACATGCCTGGGGGCAACGAGCAGTACTTC. Translation: CSARDMPGGNEQYF.

The chain employs TRBV15 and TRBJ1-2; D gene uncertain. CDR3 length: 15 residues. CDR1 and CDR2 (germline): LNHNV, YYDKDF (reference sequence). V dropped 4 bases and J dropped 3 bases, with 15 bases sitting between them. The CDR3 bases are TGTGCCACCAGCACTTCGCCGGGATCCGACTATGGCTACACCTTC. Translated, it gives CATSTSPGSDYGYTF.